This entry describes one TCR beta chain. This sample is drawn from a study of blood T cell repertoires in COVID-19. Study background: The United States, Italy and Spain were the sources of the acute and convalescent COVID-19 samples. Sources were T cells, B-cell-depleted T cells, or PBMCs; the material itself was cDNA or gDNA.

The CDR3 runs to 16 residues. Germline CDR1 reads KGHSH; CDR2 reads LQKENI. J lost 4 bases, V lost 4 bases, and 8 bases had no gene match. In the source study's methods: Reference gene primer amplification gave nucleated cell count estimates. Clones were read by immunoSEQ multiplex PCR, and TCRdb kept only the in-frame ones, dropping some. The V and J calls and clone size come from that table; D and trimming were worked out from the DNA. The sample has about 170,000 clones; over 85% are singletons. The gene calls are TRBV18 and TRBJ2-2; 8 bases line up with TRBD1. This TCR was recovered from a woman aged 50 to 65 with acute or convalescent COVID-19. The specimen was peripheral blood. In DNA form, the CDR3 reads TGTGCCAGCTCACTGCGCGGGACAGGTGGCACCGGGGAGCTGTTTTTT. Encoded protein: CASSLRGTGGTGELFF.